One and the same sample provided the 9 T cell receptor beta chains below, sequenced in a study of blood T cell repertoires in COVID-19. TCRdb's table, derived via immunoSEQ multiplex PCR, lists solely in-frame clones and lacks some. The sample records around 230,000 clones, roughly 87% being singletons. The material sequenced was PBMCs or T cells enriched from blood (not recorded which). The receptors stem from a young man with acute COVID-19.

V usage is TRBV7-2 and J usage is TRBJ2-3; TRBD2 agrees at 10 bases. Germline V gene sequence: CDR1 SGHTA, CDR2 FQGNSA. There are 15 residues in the CDR3. Trimming at V came to 5 bases and at J to 5 bases, leaving 7 bases not matched to a gene. CDR3 DNA sequence: TGTGCCAGCAGCGAGCGGGAGGGCCGGATAGATACGCAGTATTTT. Protein product: CASSEREGRIDTQYF.

The CDR3 nucleotides are TGCGCCAGCAGCTTGGGTTGGGGCAATTCACCCCTCCACTTT. Translated, it gives CASSLGWGNSPLHF. The chain couples TRBV5-1 to TRBJ1-6; D is perhaps TRBD1 (5 bases). The CDR3 runs 14 residues. V dropped 0 bases and J dropped 7 bases, with 8 bases sitting between them. CDR1 and CDR2 (germline): SGHRS, YFSETQ. The entire variable domain, with the rest obtained from reference TRBV5-1 and TRBJ1-6, is as follows: KAGVTQTPRYLIKTRGQQVTLSCSPISGHRSVSWYQQTPGQGLQFLFEYFSETQRNKGNFPGRFSGRQFSNSRSEMNVSTLELGDSALYLCASSLGWGNSPLHFGNGTRLTVT.

The rearrangement links TRBV4-2 to TRBJ1-1, with D possibly being TRBD1 (5 bases). Germline-derived CDR1 and CDR2 are LGHNA and YNFKEQ. There are 15 residues in the CDR3. V lost 0 bases and J 0 bases, leaving 8 bases between the germline ends. CDR3 coding DNA: TGTGCCAGCAGCCAAGAAGGGGCGGTGAACACTGAAGCTTTCTTT. This codes for CASSQEGAVNTEAFF.

This clone was seen just once. This sequence joins TRBV7-9 and TRBJ1-6, with D possibly TRBD1 on 5 matching bases. Trimming pared 1 base from V and 10 bases from J, leaving 14 bases between. The CDR3 is 15 residues long. Germline V gene data show CDR1 as SEHNR and CDR2 as FQNEAQ (reference sequence). CDR3 DNA: TGTGCCAGCAGCTTAGGGGTCAGGGTCGGCTCACCCCTCCACTTT. Translation: CASSLGVRVGSPLHF.

This sequence joins TRBV10-3 and TRBJ1-3; D is perhaps TRBD1 (5 bases). Germline V lookup: CDR1 ENHRY, CDR2 SYGVKD. The CDR3 contains 14 residues. Trimming took 3 bases from V and 3 from J, leaving 9 bases between them. This chain's CDR3 is CAISEAGLGNTIYF. CDR3 bases: TGTGCCATCAGTGAAGCAGGGCTTGGAAACACCATATATTTT.

This sequence joins TRBV28 and TRBJ1-5; 7 nucleotides match TRBD1. The CDR3 length is 16 residues. Trimming at V came to 4 bases and at J to 5 bases, leaving 11 bases not matched to a gene. CDR1 is MDHEN, CDR2 SYDVKM, per germline. The CDR3 loop reads CASSSEGGGFDQPQHF. Here the CDR3 DNA reads TGTGCCAGCAGTTCAGAAGGGGGCGGCTTTGATCAGCCCCAGCATTTT.

The V gene is TRBV27, the J gene TRBJ2-7; D possibly corresponds to TRBD2 (6 bases). The CDR3 has 11 residues. Trimming took 8 bases from V and 6 from J, leaving 11 bases between them. CDR1 and CDR2 from the germline V gene are MNHEY and SMNVEV (reference sequence). CDR3 sequence reads: CASGGGFEQYF. The CDR3 DNA sequence: TGTGCCAGCGGAGGAGGGTTCGAGCAGTACTTC.

The chain links TRBV11-2 to TRBJ2-7, with 9 nucleotides matching TRBD2. With V trimmed by 6 bases and J by 1 base, 13 bases remained unmatched. The germline CDR1 and CDR2 sequences are SGHAT and FQNNGV. This CDR3 region has 17 residues. The CDR3 nucleotides are TGTGCCAGCAGGTCCCTAAGGACTAGCGAGACTTCCTACGAGCAGTACTTC. Protein: CASRSLRTSETSYEQYF.

This clone was picked up one time. The chain has TRBV4-2 and TRBJ1-1; D might be TRBD1 (5 bases). The CDR3 covers 12 residues. The germline gives CDR1 LGHNA, CDR2 YNFKEQ. Trimming stripped 4 bases from V and 10 bases from J, with 13 bases between. The CDR3 reads CASSREEGIAFF. The CDR3 DNA follows: TGTGCCAGCAGCCGGGAGGAGGGGATAGCTTTCTTT.